What follows describes a single T cell receptor (beta chain). These data are taken from a study of blood T cell repertoires in COVID-19. Germline CDR1 reads SNHLY; CDR2 reads FYNNEI. V was clipped by 6 bases and J by 0 bases; unmatched bases: 4. The CDR3 contains 14 residues. Sequencing was performed with immunoSEQ multiplex PCR; in TCRdb, only in-frame clones are kept and a portion is missing. Counted here are about 180,000 clones, approximately 80% occurring once; the ten biggest clones make up approximately 7%. This receptor was taken from a human donor in a cohort sampled during active COVID-19. V usage is TRBV2 and J usage is TRBJ1-1; 7 bases are a match to TRBD1. The sequencing sample was made of peripheral blood. The CDR3 DNA reads as TGTGCCAGCAGGGGGACAGCCATGAACACTGAAGCTTTCTTT. This sequence encodes CASRGTAMNTEAFF.